The sequence of this TCR beta chain was determined in a study of shared clonotypes between healthy human individuals. Study-wide points: Of the naive CD4 clonotypes, approximately 5% were shared across a few donors.

As concerns this clone: As yet, its antigen is unknown.

This table comes from immunoSEQ multiplex PCR, and its TCRdb copy is limited to in-frame clones, with some not included. Of roughly 2.2 million clones in the sample, 92% were seen once. Each sample came from a Caucasian adult donor living in Nashville, Tennessee. This CDR3 region has 16 residues. CDR1 is LGHNA and CDR2 is YNFKEQ in the germline V gene. V was trimmed by 4 bases and J by 2 bases, leaving 17 bases between them. The sequenced material came from naive CD4+ T cells from PBMCs. Subset meaning: CD45RA+ positively selected. This sequence was found in a man younger than 35 in good health. Some clones in this sample may be carry-over from other donors' samples. The V call is TRBV4-2, the J call TRBJ1-2, with unresolved D. CDR3 in amino acids: CASSRTGPQANYGYTF. CDR3 DNA: TGTGCCAGCAGCCGAACCGGGCCCCAGGCCAACTATGGCTACACCTTC.